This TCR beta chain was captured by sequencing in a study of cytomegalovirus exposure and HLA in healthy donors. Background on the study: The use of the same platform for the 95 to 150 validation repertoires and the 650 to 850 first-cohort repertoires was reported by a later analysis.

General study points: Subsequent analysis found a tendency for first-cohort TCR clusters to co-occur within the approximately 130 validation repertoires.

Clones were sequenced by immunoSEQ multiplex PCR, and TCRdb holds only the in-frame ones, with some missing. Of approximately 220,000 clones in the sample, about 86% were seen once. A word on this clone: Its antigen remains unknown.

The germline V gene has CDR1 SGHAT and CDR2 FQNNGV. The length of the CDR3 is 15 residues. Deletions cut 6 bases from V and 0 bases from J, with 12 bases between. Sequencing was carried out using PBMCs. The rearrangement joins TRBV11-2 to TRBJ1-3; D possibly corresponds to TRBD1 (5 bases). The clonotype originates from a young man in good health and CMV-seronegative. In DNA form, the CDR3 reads TGTGCCAGCAGTCCCAGGGCGTCCTCTGGAAACACCATATATTTT. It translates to CASSPRASSGNTIYF.